The rows below give T cell receptor beta chains drawn from one sample of a study of yellow fever vaccine responses in identical twins. MiXCR, applied by TCRdb to the RT-PCR reads, yields one record per CDR3 protein. The data contain about 34,000 distinct CDR3 sequences, roughly three fifths of them singletons. Sample: T cells from blood (PBMCs), unsorted or a sorted subset (not recorded which), taken before or after yellow fever vaccination (not recorded which). Source of these receptors: a woman under 30 who received the yellow fever vaccine. CDR3s include the opening cysteine and the closing phenylalanine or tryptophan. The D gene is left open where the match is weak. Clone size is given for some rows only: seen once, a few or many times, or a class if the clone is expanded.

>TRBJ2-7|NA|TRBV2|NA
CASSLGVSYEQYF
TGTGCCAGCAGTTTAGGTGTCTCCTACGAGCAGTACTTC
>TRBJ2-5|TRBD1|TRBV27|NA
CASSSRGLVETQYF
TGTGCCAGCAGCTCTAGGGGGCTGGTGGAGACCCAGTACTTC
>TRBJ2-2|TRBD1|TRBV4-3|NA
CASSQEDRDTGELFF
TGCGCCAGCAGCCAAGAGGACAGGGACACCGGGGAGCTGTTTTTT
>TRBJ2-1|TRBD2|TRBV11-1|few
CASHPRLAGGEQFF
TGTGCCAGCCATCCTCGACTAGCGGGAGGTGAGCAGTTCTTC
>TRBJ2-7|NA|TRBV29-1|NA
CSVETPGSTYEQYF
TGCAGCGTTGAAACCCCCGGGTCAACCTACGAGCAGTACTTC
>TRBJ1-5|NA|TRBV24-1|few
CATSQRGQNQPQHF
TGTGCCACCAGTCAACGCGGACAGAATCAGCCCCAGCATTTT
>TRBJ2-3|NA|TRBV5-1|NA
CASSLRTAAITDTQYF
TGCGCCAGCAGCTTGAGGACGGCGGCGATCACAGATACGCAGTATTTT
>TRBJ2-4|TRBD1|TRBV11-1|NA
CASSLGTGKNIQYF
TGTGCCAGCAGCTTAGGGACAGGGAAAAACATTCAGTACTTC
>TRBJ2-2|NA|TRBV6-2/TRBV6-3|few
CASSYSPGTGELFF
TGTGCCAGCAGTTACTCTCCGGGCACCGGGGAGCTGTTTTTT
>TRBJ2-2|NA|TRBV28|NA
CASSLPSTLTGELFF
TGTGCCAGCAGTTTACCTAGCACCCTCACCGGGGAGCTGTTTTTT
>TRBJ1-2|TRBD1|TRBV29-1|few
CSVKTGDANYGYTF
TGCAGCGTTAAAACAGGGGATGCTAACTATGGCTACACCTTC
>TRBJ1-6|TRBD1|TRBV11-3|NA
CASSLATGQGFYNSPLHF
TGTGCCAGCAGCTTAGCCACGGGACAGGGTTTCTATAATTCACCCCTCCACTTT
>TRBJ2-1|NA|TRBV13|once
CASRVLPDREQFF
TGTGCCAGCAGGGTACTCCCAGATAGGGAGCAGTTCTTC
>TRBJ2-3|TRBD1|TRBV10-3|NA
CAIRPGQGTDTQYF
TGTGCCATCAGGCCGGGACAGGGGACAGATACGCAGTATTTT
>TRBJ2-3|TRBD1|TRBV2|NA
CARGQAGATDTQYF
TGTGCCAGGGGACAGGCAGGAGCCACAGATACGCAGTATTTT
>TRBJ2-7|TRBD2|TRBV11-3|NA
CASSTQRERSVEQYF
TGTGCCAGCAGCACCCAGCGGGAGCGGTCTGTCGAGCAGTACTTC
>TRBJ2-7|NA|TRBV20-1|NA
CSAGGPSYEQYF
TGCAGTGCTGGAGGACCTTCCTACGAGCAGTACTTC
>TRBJ2-5|NA|TRBV2|NA
CASDKATSQETQYF
TGTGCCAGCGACAAAGCTACCTCGCAAGAGACCCAGTACTTC
>TRBJ1-4|NA|TRBV6-2/TRBV6-3|NA
CASSYSVVRTNEKLFF
TGTGCCAGCAGTTACTCGGTGGTGAGAACTAATGAAAAACTGTTTTTT
>TRBJ1-3|TRBD1|TRBV7-2|NA
CASSLRTGRRNTIYF
TGTGCCAGCAGCTTGAGGACAGGCAGGAGGAACACCATATATTTT
>TRBJ1-2|NA|TRBV9|NA
CASSVESGKGDYGYTF
TGTGCCAGCAGCGTAGAATCCGGGAAAGGCGACTATGGCTACACCTTC
>TRBJ2-1|NA|TRBV6-1|few
CASRVADYNEQFF
TGTGCCAGCAGGGTAGCGGACTACAATGAGCAGTTCTTC
>TRBJ1-2|TRBD1|TRBV6-1|NA
CATNSGDRGRNYGYTF
TGTGCCACCAACTCAGGGGACAGGGGGCGAAACTATGGCTACACCTTC
>TRBJ1-5|NA|TRBV19|NA
CASIGLGSDSPNQPQHF
TGTGCCAGTATTGGGCTAGGATCGGACAGTCCAAATCAGCCCCAGCATTTT
>TRBJ2-5|NA|TRBV5-1|NA
CASSPGRERETQYF
TGCGCCAGCAGCCCAGGACGTGAAAGAGAGACCCAGTACTTC
>TRBJ1-1|TRBD1|TRBV7-6|NA
CASSLRGTGLNTEAFF
TGTGCCAGCAGCTTGAGGGGGACAGGGCTCAACACTGAAGCTTTCTTT
>TRBJ1-5|NA|TRBV2|NA
CASSEVSSNQPQHF
TGTGCCAGCAGTGAGGTTTCCAGCAATCAGCCCCAGCATTTT
>TRBJ2-5|NA|TRBV6-1|once
CASSALLGETQYF
TGTGCCAGCAGTGCCTTACTCGGAGAGACCCAGTACTTC
>TRBJ2-7|NA|TRBV7-3|NA
CASTFTGSYYEQYF
TGTGCCAGCACCTTTACCGGGAGTTATTACGAGCAGTACTTC
>TRBJ2-5|TRBD1|TRBV11-1|once
CASSFLWTGEETQYF
TGTGCCAGCAGCTTTTTGTGGACAGGGGAAGAGACCCAGTACTTC
>TRBJ2-1|NA|TRBV14|NA
CASSQLASSYNEQFF
TGTGCCAGCAGCCAACTAGCTAGCTCCTACAATGAGCAGTTCTTC
>TRBJ2-1|NA|TRBV5-1|NA
CASSVRGGIGEVYNEQFF
TGCGCCAGCAGCGTGAGGGGGGGCATCGGGGAGGTCTACAATGAGCAGTTCTTC
>TRBJ1-3|NA|TRBV2|NA
CASRGKGNTIYF
TGTGCCAGCAGGGGAAAAGGAAACACCATATATTTT
>TRBJ2-1|NA|TRBV29-1|few
CRDIFATSYNEQFF
TGCAGAGATATCTTTGCGACCTCCTACAATGAGCAGTTCTTC
>TRBJ1-1|TRBD1|TRBV12-3/TRBV12-4|NA
CASKKTGGTEAFF
TGTGCCAGCAAGAAGACAGGGGGGACTGAAGCTTTCTTT
>TRBJ1-1|NA|TRBV5-4|few
CASSLLEMNTEAFF
TGTGCCAGCAGCTTGTTGGAAATGAACACTGAAGCTTTCTTT
>TRBJ2-5|TRBD1|TRBV29-1|NA
CSVGTGDATQYF
TGCAGCGTGGGGACAGGGGACGCGACCCAGTACTTC
>TRBJ1-5|TRBD1|TRBV10-3|NA
CAISPDRISNQPQHF
TGTGCCATCAGCCCGGACAGGATTAGCAATCAGCCCCAGCATTTT
>TRBJ2-1|TRBD1|TRBV7-6|few
CASSLGTGGYAEQFF
TGTGCCAGCAGCTTAGGGACAGGAGGTTATGCTGAGCAGTTCTTC
>TRBJ2-7|NA|TRBV2|few
CASSPAYEQYF
TGTGCCAGCAGTCCTGCCTACGAGCAGTACTTC
>TRBJ1-1|NA|TRBV6-2/TRBV6-3|NA
CASSYATGNTEAFF
TGTGCCAGCAGTTACGCGACAGGTAACACTGAAGCTTTCTTT